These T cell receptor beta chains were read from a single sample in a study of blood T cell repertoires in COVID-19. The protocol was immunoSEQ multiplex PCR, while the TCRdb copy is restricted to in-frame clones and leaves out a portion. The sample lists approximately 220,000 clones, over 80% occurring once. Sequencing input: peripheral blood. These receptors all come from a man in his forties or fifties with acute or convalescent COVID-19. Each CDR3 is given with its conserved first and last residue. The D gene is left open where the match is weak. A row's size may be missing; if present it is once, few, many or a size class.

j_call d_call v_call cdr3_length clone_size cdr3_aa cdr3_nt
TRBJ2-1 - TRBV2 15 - CASSETGVRYNEQFF TGTGCCAGCAGTGAAACGGGAGTGCGTTACAATGAGCAGTTCTTC
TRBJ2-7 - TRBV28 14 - CASSPPGLPWEQYF TGTGCCAGCAGCCCACCCGGGTTACCTTGGGAGCAGTACTTC
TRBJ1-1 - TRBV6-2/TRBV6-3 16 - CASSSARTAMNTEAFF TGTGCCAGCAGTTCCGCAAGGACAGCCATGAACACTGAAGCTTTCTTT
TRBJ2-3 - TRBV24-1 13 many CATSDPGLDTQYF TGTGCCACCAGTGACCCTGGACTAGATACGCAGTATTTT
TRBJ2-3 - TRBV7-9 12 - CASSSEGDTQYF TGTGCCAGCAGCTCAGAGGGAGATACGCAGTATTTT
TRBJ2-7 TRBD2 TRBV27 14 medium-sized CASSSIAGVYEQYF TGTGCCAGCAGTTCTATAGCGGGAGTTTACGAGCAGTACTTC
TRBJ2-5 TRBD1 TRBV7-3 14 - CASSLTDREETQYF TGTGCCAGCAGCTTAACAGACAGGGAGGAGACCCAGTACTTC
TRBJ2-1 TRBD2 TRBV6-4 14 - CASKDTSGSHEQFF TGTGCCAGCAAGGATACTAGCGGGAGTCATGAGCAGTTCTTC
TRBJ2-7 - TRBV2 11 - CASSLAYEQYF TGTGCCAGCAGTCTAGCCTACGAGCAGTACTTC
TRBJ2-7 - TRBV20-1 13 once CSASVPDSYEQYF TGCAGTGCTAGTGTTCCAGACTCCTACGAGCAGTACTTC
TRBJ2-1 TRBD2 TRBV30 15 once CAWSIASGRAHEQFF TGTGCCTGGAGTATCGCTAGCGGGAGGGCCCATGAGCAGTTCTTC
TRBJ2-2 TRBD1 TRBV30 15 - CAWKGQGANTGELFF TGTGCCTGGAAGGGACAGGGAGCGAACACCGGGGAGCTGTTTTTT
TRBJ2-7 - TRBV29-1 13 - CSVTSLINYEQYF TGCAGCGTTACTAGCTTAATCAACTACGAGCAGTACTTC
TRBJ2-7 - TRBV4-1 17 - CASSQERHGTSSYEQYF TGCGCCAGCAGCCAAGAACGCCATGGGACTTCGTCGTACGAGCAGTACTTC
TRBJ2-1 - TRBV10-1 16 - CASPRKSAFSYNEQFF TGCGCCAGCCCTCGTAAGAGTGCTTTCTCCTACAATGAGCAGTTCTTC
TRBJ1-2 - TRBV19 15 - CASSRSGDSNYGYTF TGTGCCAGTAGTCGAAGTGGAGACTCTAACTATGGCTACACCTTC
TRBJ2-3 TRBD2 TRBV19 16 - CASSARTSGHTDTQYF TGTGCCAGTAGTGCCCGGACTAGCGGACACACAGATACGCAGTATTTT
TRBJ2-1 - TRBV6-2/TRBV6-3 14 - CASSSLGAFNEQFF TGTGCCAGCAGCTCATTAGGGGCTTTCAATGAGCAGTTCTTC
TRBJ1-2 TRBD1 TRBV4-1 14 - CASSRQGIKYGYTF TGCGCCAGCAGCCGACAGGGAATTAAATATGGCTACACCTTC
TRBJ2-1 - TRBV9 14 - CASSAHIGYNEQFF TGTGCCAGCAGCGCCCACATCGGGTACAATGAGCAGTTCTTC
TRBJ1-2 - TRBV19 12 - CASRPDSGGYTF TGTGCCAGTCGACCCGATTCAGGGGGCTACACCTTC
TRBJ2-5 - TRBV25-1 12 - CASGAGLKTQYF TGTGCCAGCGGGGCGGGGTTGAAGACCCAGTACTTC
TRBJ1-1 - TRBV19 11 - CASSIGGEAFF TGTGCCAGTAGTATAGGAGGCGAAGCTTTCTTT
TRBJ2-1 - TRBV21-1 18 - CASSKGNGTSGNLNEQFF TGTGCCAGCAGCAAAGGCAACGGGACTAGCGGAAACCTCAATGAGCAGTTCTTC
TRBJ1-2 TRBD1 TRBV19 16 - CASTIPLNRGSYGYTF TGTGCCAGTACCATCCCTCTAAACAGGGGGTCATATGGCTACACCTTC
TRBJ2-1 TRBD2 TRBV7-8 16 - CASSLRGGAAEGAQFF TGTGCCAGCAGCCTTCGGGGGGGGGCGGCGGAGGGAGCCCAGTTCTTC
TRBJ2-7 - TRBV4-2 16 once CASSPLAAGSGYEQYF TGTGCCAGCAGCCCTCTGGCAGCCGGGTCCGGTTACGAGCAGTACTTC
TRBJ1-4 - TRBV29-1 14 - CSVLSDTSNEKLFF TGCAGCGTTTTATCGGACACATCTAATGAAAAACTGTTTTTT
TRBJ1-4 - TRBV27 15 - CASSFRMADNEKLFF TGTGCCAGCAGTTTTCGTATGGCCGATAATGAAAAACTGTTTTTT
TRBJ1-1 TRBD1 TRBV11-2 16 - CASSLGAGGESTEAFF TGTGCCAGCAGCTTAGGGGCAGGGGGCGAATCCACTGAAGCTTTCTTT
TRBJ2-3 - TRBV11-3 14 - CASSSGPATDTQYF TGTGCCAGCAGTTCAGGGCCCGCAACAGATACGCAGTATTTT
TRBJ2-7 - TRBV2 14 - CASNGGLGSYEQYF TGTGCCAGCAACGGGGGACTGGGCTCCTACGAGCAGTACTTC
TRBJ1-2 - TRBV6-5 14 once CASSYGTNARSYTF TGTGCCAGCAGCTACGGGACAAATGCTAGGAGCTACACCTTC
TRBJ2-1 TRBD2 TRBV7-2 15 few CASQGLAGGRSEQFF TGTGCCAGTCAGGGACTAGCGGGAGGCAGAAGTGAGCAGTTCTTC
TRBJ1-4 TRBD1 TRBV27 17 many CASSLTGDRTTGEKLFF TGTGCCAGCAGTTTAACGGGGGACAGGACCACTGGTGAAAAACTGTTTTTT
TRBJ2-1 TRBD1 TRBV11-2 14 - CASSQRQGSNEQFF TGTGCCAGCAGCCAAAGACAGGGTTCCAATGAGCAGTTCTTC